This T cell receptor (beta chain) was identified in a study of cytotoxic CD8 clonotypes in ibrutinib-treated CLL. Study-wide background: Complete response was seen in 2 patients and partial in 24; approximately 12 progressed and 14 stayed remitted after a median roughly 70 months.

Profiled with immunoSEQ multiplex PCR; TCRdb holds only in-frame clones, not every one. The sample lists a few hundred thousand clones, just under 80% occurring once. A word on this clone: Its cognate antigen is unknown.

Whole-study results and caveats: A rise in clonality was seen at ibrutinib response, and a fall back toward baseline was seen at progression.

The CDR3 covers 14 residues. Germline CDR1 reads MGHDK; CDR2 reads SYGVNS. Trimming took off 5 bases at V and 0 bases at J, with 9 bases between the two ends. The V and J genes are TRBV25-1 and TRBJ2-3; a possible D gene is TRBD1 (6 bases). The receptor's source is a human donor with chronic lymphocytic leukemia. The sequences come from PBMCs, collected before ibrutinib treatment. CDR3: CASSWTASTDTQYF. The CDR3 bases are TGTGCCAGCAGTTGGACAGCTAGCACAGATACGCAGTATTTT.